Listed below are T cell receptor beta chains from one sample, sequenced in a study of PD-L1 blockade in urothelial cancer. The table came from immunoSEQ multiplex PCR; TCRdb's copy has only in-frame clones and leaves some out. Counted here are around 40,000 clones, 91% occurring once; the ten biggest clones make up around 11%. The material was PBMCs, obtained around atezolizumab (anti-PD-L1) treatment. These receptor sequences come from a woman aged 60-70 years with urothelial cancer. The CDR3 runs from the conserved cysteine through the conserved F or W. The order of the fields is clone size, D gene, J gene, V gene, CDR3 protein, CDR3 DNA. A D gene is named only where the DNA matches it firmly. Part of the rows lack a size; the others show once, few, many or a class for expanded clones.

>.|.|TRBJ2-6|TRBV7-3
CASSLRGSVNSGANVLTF
TGTGCCAGCAGCTTACGGGGGTCCGTTAACTCTGGGGCCAACGTCCTGACTTTC
>.|TRBD2|TRBJ2-5|TRBV4-2
CASSQGTSGQETQYF
TGTGCCAGCAGCCAAGGGACTAGCGGACAAGAGACCCAGTACTTC
>.|.|TRBJ1-3|TRBV7-9
CASSLRGSGNTIYF
TGTGCCAGCAGCTTGAGGGGGTCGGGAAACACCATATATTTT
>.|TRBD2|TRBJ2-2|TRBV6-5
CASRGLAGGTGELFF
TGTGCCAGCAGGGGACTAGCGGGAGGGACCGGGGAGCTGTTTTTT
>once|TRBD2|TRBJ2-1|TRBV6-1
CASNSGRVGLEQFF
TGTGCCAGCAACAGCGGGAGGGTGGGACTTGAGCAGTTCTTC
>.|.|TRBJ1-5|TRBV12-5
CASGLANQPQHF
TGTGCTAGTGGTTTGGCAAATCAGCCCCAGCATTTT
>once|TRBD2|TRBJ2-5|TRBV5-1
CASSSGDYQQETQYF
TGCGCCAGCAGCTCCGGGGACTATCAACAAGAGACCCAGTACTTC
>.|.|TRBJ1-1|TRBV2
CASSADSEAFF
TGTGCCAGCAGTGCGGACAGTGAAGCTTTCTTT
>once|TRBD1|TRBJ1-5|TRBV2
CASSEVTTGGRQPQHF
TGTGCCAGCAGTGAAGTTACGACAGGGGGTCGACAGCCCCAGCATTTT
>.|.|TRBJ1-2|TRBV19
CASSMRATAPYGYTF
TGTGCCAGTAGTATGCGGGCCACGGCGCCCTATGGCTACACCTTC
>.|TRBD2|TRBJ2-1|TRBV28
CATLAGYNEQFF
TGTGCCACCCTAGCGGGATACAATGAGCAGTTCTTC
>once|.|TRBJ2-3|TRBV20-1
CRPGGSGTQYF
TGCCGCCCCGGGGGATCCGGTACGCAGTATTTT
>.|TRBD2|TRBJ2-7|TRBV7-2
CASSLSPTSGSYEQYF
TGTGCCAGCAGCTTGTCCCCGACTAGCGGGAGCTACGAGCAGTACTTC
>.|TRBD2|TRBJ2-1|TRBV27
CASSIGLVRSSYNEQFF
TGTGCCAGCAGTATAGGACTAGTCCGAAGCTCCTACAATGAGCAGTTCTTC
>.|.|TRBJ1-5|TRBV2
CASNRVQSNQPQHF
TGTGCCAGCAACCGGGTCCAGTCTAATCAGCCCCAGCATTTT
>.|.|TRBJ1-4|TRBV29-1
CSVLTQTTEKLFF
TGCAGCGTTTTAACACAGACTACCGAAAAACTGTTTTTT
>.|TRBD2|TRBJ2-1|TRBV18
CASSQAGGFGNEQFF
TGTGCCAGCTCTCAAGCGGGAGGATTTGGGAATGAGCAGTTCTTC
>.|.|TRBJ2-2|TRBV9
CASSPSSGRVGGELFF
TGTGCCAGCAGCCCCAGTTCTGGGCGCGTGGGCGGGGAGCTGTTTTTT
>.|.|TRBJ1-5|TRBV6-1
CASSKQGMYQPQHF
TGTGCCAGCAGTAAGCAGGGGATGTATCAGCCCCAGCATTTT
>.|TRBD2|TRBJ2-1|TRBV5-6
CASSEGLAGVQGVNEQFF
TGTGCCAGCAGCGAGGGACTAGCGGGGGTGCAGGGTGTTAATGAGCAGTTCTTC
>.|.|TRBJ2-7|TRBV29-1
CSVQLLTAHYEQYF
TGCAGCGTTCAGCTATTGACAGCTCACTACGAGCAGTACTTC
>.|TRBD2|TRBJ2-5|TRBV14
CASSPLAGDLETQYF
TGTGCCAGCAGCCCTCTAGCGGGAGATTTAGAGACCCAGTACTTC
>.|.|TRBJ1-2|TRBV5-1
CASSLGTGDGYTF
TGCGCCAGCAGCTTGGGGACTGGGGATGGCTACACCTTC
>.|TRBD1|TRBJ2-1|TRBV4-3
CASSLTGVASYNEQFF
TGCGCCAGCAGCTTGACAGGGGTTGCGAGCTACAATGAGCAGTTCTTC
>.|TRBD2|TRBJ2-3|TRBV25-1
CASSFAGGPDTQYF
TGTGCCAGCAGTTTTGCGGGAGGGCCAGATACGCAGTATTTT
>.|TRBD2|TRBJ2-7|TRBV4-1
CASSQDRTSGYEQYF
TGCGCCAGCAGCCAAGATCGGACTAGCGGGTACGAGCAGTACTTC
>.|.|TRBJ1-3|TRBV6-5
CASSHRGGAGNTIYF
TGTGCCAGCAGTCACCGCGGAGGGGCTGGAAACACCATATATTTT
>once|.|TRBJ2-2|TRBV11-2
CASSLSPSVRTGELFF
TGTGCCAGCAGCTTATCCCCGTCGGTGAGGACCGGGGAGCTGTTTTTT
>.|TRBD1|TRBJ1-5|TRBV2
CASSQTGVDQPQHF
TGTGCCAGCAGTCAGACAGGGGTCGATCAGCCCCAGCATTTT
>.|.|TRBJ1-1|TRBV25-1
CASSDPRVGNTEAFF
TGTGCCAGCAGTGATCCGAGGGTCGGGAACACTGAAGCTTTCTTT
>.|TRBD1|TRBJ2-2|TRBV2
CAILGTGETGELFF
TGTGCCATCCTCGGGACAGGGGAAACCGGGGAGCTGTTTTTT
>.|TRBD1|TRBJ2-7|TRBV7-2
CASSLGGSTGGGEQYF
TGTGCCAGCAGCTTGGGCGGATCGACAGGGGGCGGCGAGCAGTACTTC
>.|TRBD2|TRBJ2-7|TRBV4-3
CASSPDRLAGVDEQYF
TGCGCCAGCAGCCCTGATAGACTAGCGGGAGTTGACGAGCAGTACTTC
>.|.|TRBJ2-7|TRBV27
CASSPGGYGRVTSAYYEQYF
TGTGCCAGCAGCCCAGGGGGGTATGGCAGGGTGACTAGCGCTTACTACGAGCAGTACTTC
>.|TRBD1|TRBJ2-7|TRBV6-6
CASSYGQGRSYEQYF
TGTGCCAGCAGTTACGGACAGGGCCGCTCCTACGAGCAGTACTTC
>.|TRBD2|TRBJ2-7|TRBV4-1
CASSQPTSGAYEQYF
TGCGCCAGCAGCCAACCGACTAGCGGAGCCTACGAGCAGTACTTC
>.|TRBD2|TRBJ2-2|TRBV7-2
CASSLGIAGTPGELFF
TGTGCCAGCAGCTTGGGCATAGCGGGAACTCCTGGGGAGCTGTTTTTT
>.|.|TRBJ2-7|TRBV27
CASSLSGTNYEQYF
TGTGCCAGCAGTTTATCGGGGACAAACTACGAGCAGTACTTC
>once|TRBD2|TRBJ2-3|TRBV9
CASSAREGRTDTQYF
TGTGCCAGCAGCGCCCGGGAGGGCCGCACAGATACGCAGTATTTT
>.|TRBD2|TRBJ2-5|TRBV25-1
CASSEGRLAGGETQYF
TGTGCCAGCAGTGAAGGTCGACTAGCGGGAGGAGAGACCCAGTACTTC
>.|TRBD1|TRBJ2-7|TRBV4-1
CASSQVLGQTYEQYF
TGCGCCAGCAGCCAAGTGTTGGGACAGACATACGAGCAGTACTTC
>.|.|TRBJ2-1|TRBV7-2
CASSLDRAGSYNEQFF
TGTGCCAGCAGCTTAGATCGGGCGGGCTCCTACAATGAGCAGTTCTTC
>.|.|TRBJ2-7|TRBV5-1
CASGSGPSYEQYF
TGCGCCAGTGGCTCAGGTCCCTCCTACGAGCAGTACTTC
>.|TRBD2|TRBJ2-2|TRBV7-2
CASSLESGRAGGELFF
TGTGCCAGCAGCTTAGAAAGCGGGAGGGCCGGCGGGGAGCTGTTTTTT
>once|.|TRBJ2-7|TRBV6-5
CASSERLGSPWYF
TGTGCCAGCAGTGAAAGACTAGGCTCCCCGTGGTACTTC
>.|.|TRBJ2-3|TRBV7-3
CASSSREEDTQYF
TGTGCCAGCAGCTCCCGAGAGGAAGATACGCAGTATTTT
>.|.|TRBJ1-4|TRBV4-3
CASSQDTRVEKLFF
TGCGCCAGCAGCCAAGATACGAGGGTTGAAAAACTGTTTTTT
>.|.|TRBJ1-1|TRBV6-1
CASSLGLLGNTEAFF
TGTGCCAGCAGCCTAGGTCTTCTCGGGAACACTGAAGCTTTCTTT
>.|TRBD1|TRBJ2-3|TRBV9
CASSVGQGVTDTQYF
TGTGCCAGCAGCGTCGGACAGGGTGTGACAGATACGCAGTATTTT
>few|TRBD2|TRBJ2-1|TRBV11-3
CASSATSGRAGEQFF
TGTGCCAGCAGCGCGACTAGCGGGAGGGCCGGTGAGCAGTTCTTC
>.|TRBD1|TRBJ2-7|TRBV18
CATHRGQGADEQYF
TGTGCCACCCACCGGGGGCAGGGGGCCGACGAGCAGTACTTC
>.|.|TRBJ1-4|TRBV19
CASRREASNNEKLFF
TGTGCCAGTAGACGTGAGGCCAGTAATAATGAAAAACTGTTTTTT
>.|.|TRBJ1-1|TRBV19
CASSSDREAEAFF
TGTGCCAGTAGTTCTGATCGGGAGGCTGAAGCTTTCTTT